This T cell receptor beta chain comes out of a study of cytomegalovirus exposure and HLA in healthy donors. Findings and limits, study-wide: In vitro confirmation showed a few CMV-associated chains to be CMV antigen specific.

Concerning this clone itself: The target antigen is unknown.

Unmatched junction bases numbered 6, after V lost 8 bases and J lost 2 bases. Germline CDR1 is MNHEY and CDR2 is SMNVEV (reference sequence). There are 14 residues in the CDR3. PCR was performed using 60 Vbeta and 13 Jbeta primers. Assay: immunoSEQ multiplex PCR; the TCRdb copy retains only in-frame clones and omits some. The sample includes approximately 150,000 clones, 60% to 80% of them seen just once. The sequenced sample was PBMCs. This TCR was sampled from a man aged 25 to 40 in good health and CMV-seropositive. The chain combines TRBV27 with TRBJ2-7; 10 nucleotides agree with TRBD1. CDR3 in amino acids: CASSWGTGAYEQYF. In DNA, the CDR3 is TGTGCCAGCTCCTGGGGGACAGGGGCCTACGAGCAGTACTTC.